The rows below give T cell receptor beta chains drawn from one sample of a study of blood T cell repertoires in COVID-19. This table comes from immunoSEQ multiplex PCR, and its TCRdb copy is limited to in-frame clones, with some not included. The table lists over 110,000 clones, 70% to 90% of them singletons. The sequenced sample was peripheral blood. The receptors derive from a human donor in a cohort sampled during active COVID-19. Each CDR3 is given with its conserved first and last residue. The D gene is left open where the match is weak. Clone size, where shown, is once, few, many, or a class for clones that have expanded.

clone_size: NA
v_call: TRBV3-1/TRBV3-2
d_call: TRBD1
j_call: TRBJ2-7
cdr3_nt: TGTGCCAGCAGCCTATCAGTCGGGACAGGATTAACCTACGAGCAGTACTTC
cdr3_aa: CASSLSVGTGLTYEQYF

clone_size: NA
v_call: TRBV6-6
d_call: NA
j_call: TRBJ2-7
cdr3_nt: TGTGCCAGCAGTTACTCGACTACGTCCTACGAGCAGTACTTC
cdr3_aa: CASSYSTTSYEQYF

clone_size: once
v_call: TRBV11-2
d_call: NA
j_call: TRBJ1-3
cdr3_nt: TGTGCCAGCAGCCCTGGACAGCTAAACACCATATATTTT
cdr3_aa: CASSPGQLNTIYF

clone_size: NA
v_call: TRBV24-1
d_call: TRBD1
j_call: TRBJ2-1
cdr3_nt: TGTGCCACCAGTGATGCAGGGGGCAGGTACAATGAGCAGTTCTTC
cdr3_aa: CATSDAGGRYNEQFF

clone_size: NA
v_call: TRBV3-1/TRBV3-2
d_call: TRBD1
j_call: TRBJ1-1
cdr3_nt: TGTGCCAGCAGCCGAACAGGGGGCAACACTGAAGCTTTCTTT
cdr3_aa: CASSRTGGNTEAFF

clone_size: few
v_call: TRBV28
d_call: NA
j_call: TRBJ2-5
cdr3_nt: TGTGCCAGCAGTTTACCGGGAAAGACCCAGTACTTC
cdr3_aa: CASSLPGKTQYF

clone_size: NA
v_call: TRBV9
d_call: NA
j_call: TRBJ1-1
cdr3_nt: TGTGCCAGCAGCGTAGGACAGCTGAACACTGAAGCTTTCTTT
cdr3_aa: CASSVGQLNTEAFF

clone_size: NA
v_call: TRBV6-5
d_call: NA
j_call: TRBJ1-1
cdr3_nt: TGTGCCAGCTCGGGGTACACTGAAGCTTTCTTT
cdr3_aa: CASSGYTEAFF

clone_size: NA
v_call: TRBV6-6
d_call: NA
j_call: TRBJ2-7
cdr3_nt: TGTGCCAGCAGTTTAGCGAGCTCCTACGAGCAGTACTTC
cdr3_aa: CASSLASSYEQYF

clone_size: NA
v_call: TRBV6-5
d_call: TRBD1
j_call: TRBJ2-5
cdr3_nt: TGTGCCAGCAGTTCACGAGGGGGCGGGGAGACCCAGTACTTC
cdr3_aa: CASSSRGGGETQYF

clone_size: NA
v_call: TRBV20-1
d_call: NA
j_call: TRBJ2-7
cdr3_nt: TGCAGTGCTAGTCCCTCCGGCTCCTACGAGCAGTACTTC
cdr3_aa: CSASPSGSYEQYF

clone_size: NA
v_call: TRBV2
d_call: NA
j_call: TRBJ2-2
cdr3_nt: TGTGCCAGCAGTGAAGCGCCAGGGCACACCGGGGAGCTGTTTTTT
cdr3_aa: CASSEAPGHTGELFF

clone_size: once
v_call: TRBV5-5
d_call: TRBD1
j_call: TRBJ1-1
cdr3_nt: TGTGCCAGCAGCAAGACAGGGTTGAACACTGAAGCTTTCTTT
cdr3_aa: CASSKTGLNTEAFF

clone_size: once
v_call: TRBV3-1/TRBV3-2
d_call: NA
j_call: TRBJ2-4
cdr3_nt: TGTGCCAGCAGCCAAACGCGGGGACCCCAAAACATTCAGTACTTC
cdr3_aa: CASSQTRGPQNIQYF

clone_size: NA
v_call: TRBV5-1
d_call: TRBD1
j_call: TRBJ2-1
cdr3_nt: TGCGCCAGCAGCTTCCACAGGGGTTCGTACAATGAGCAGTTCTTC
cdr3_aa: CASSFHRGSYNEQFF

clone_size: NA
v_call: TRBV10-3
d_call: NA
j_call: TRBJ1-5
cdr3_nt: TGTGCCATCAGTGAGGGGGGCTCCAATCAGCCCCAGCATTTT
cdr3_aa: CAISEGGSNQPQHF

clone_size: few
v_call: TRBV6-6
d_call: NA
j_call: TRBJ1-1
cdr3_nt: TGTGCCAGCAGTTCAGGGTGGTCAGATGAAGCTTTCTTT
cdr3_aa: CASSSGWSDEAFF

clone_size: NA
v_call: TRBV12-3/TRBV12-4
d_call: NA
j_call: TRBJ1-1
cdr3_nt: TGTGCCAGCAGTTTACGGGAGAACACTGAAGCTTTCTTT
cdr3_aa: CASSLRENTEAFF

clone_size: NA
v_call: TRBV4-3
d_call: NA
j_call: TRBJ1-1
cdr3_nt: TGCGCCAGCAGCTCCTCGGCGGGCACTGAAGCTTTCTTT
cdr3_aa: CASSSSAGTEAFF

clone_size: NA
v_call: TRBV7-2
d_call: NA
j_call: TRBJ2-3
cdr3_nt: TGTGCCAGCAGCTTTAATTCCGCGGGTCGCACAGATACGCAGTATTTT
cdr3_aa: CASSFNSAGRTDTQYF

clone_size: NA
v_call: TRBV5-4
d_call: TRBD2
j_call: TRBJ2-3
cdr3_nt: TGTGCCAGCAGAAAACTAGCGGGGGGCCTTTTCACAGATACGCAGTATTTT
cdr3_aa: CASRKLAGGLFTDTQYF

clone_size: NA
v_call: TRBV7-9
d_call: TRBD2
j_call: TRBJ2-2
cdr3_nt: TGTGCCAGCAGCCCGCGACTAGCTTCGGGGGCCGGGGAGCTGTTTTTT
cdr3_aa: CASSPRLASGAGELFF

clone_size: NA
v_call: TRBV29-1
d_call: NA
j_call: TRBJ1-3
cdr3_nt: TGCAGCGACCGGACTCTTTATTCGGAAAGCTCTGGAAACACCATATATTTT
cdr3_aa: CSDRTLYSESSGNTIYF

clone_size: NA
v_call: TRBV27
d_call: TRBD2
j_call: TRBJ2-1
cdr3_nt: TGTGCCTCCACTAGCGGGACCTACAATGAGCAGTTCTTC
cdr3_aa: CASTSGTYNEQFF

clone_size: NA
v_call: TRBV6-6
d_call: NA
j_call: TRBJ1-2
cdr3_nt: TGTGCCAGCAGTTACCGAAACGGCCCCTCGGGCTATGGCTACACCTTC
cdr3_aa: CASSYRNGPSGYGYTF

clone_size: NA
v_call: TRBV7-8
d_call: NA
j_call: TRBJ1-4
cdr3_nt: TGTGCCAGCAGCTTAGCTTCAGGGCAGGGGAATGAAAAACTGTTTTTT
cdr3_aa: CASSLASGQGNEKLFF

clone_size: NA
v_call: TRBV19
d_call: NA
j_call: TRBJ1-6
cdr3_nt: TGTGCCAGTAGTACCACTTCGGGAAGCAGTTCACCCCTCCACTTT
cdr3_aa: CASSTTSGSSSPLHF

clone_size: NA
v_call: TRBV12-3/TRBV12-4
d_call: NA
j_call: TRBJ2-1
cdr3_nt: TGTGCCAGCAGTGGGGTGGGGGGCAATGAGCAGTTCTTC
cdr3_aa: CASSGVGGNEQFF

clone_size: NA
v_call: TRBV21-1
d_call: NA
j_call: TRBJ2-7
cdr3_nt: TGTGCCAGCAGCAAATGCCGGGAGGGGAGGGCCTACGAGCAGTACTTC
cdr3_aa: CASSKCREGRAYEQYF

clone_size: NA
v_call: TRBV15
d_call: TRBD1
j_call: TRBJ1-2
cdr3_nt: TGTGCCACCAGAATGGACAGGGCTGGTGGCTACACCTTC
cdr3_aa: CATRMDRAGGYTF

clone_size: NA
v_call: TRBV11-2
d_call: TRBD2
j_call: TRBJ2-3
cdr3_nt: TGTGCCAGCAGCTTAGAGGTTGGGACTACCAACACAGATACGCAGTATTTT
cdr3_aa: CASSLEVGTTNTDTQYF

clone_size: NA
v_call: TRBV7-2
d_call: NA
j_call: TRBJ2-7
cdr3_nt: TGTGCCAGCAGCTTAGGGCAGGGGCAGGACGAGCAGTACTTC
cdr3_aa: CASSLGQGQDEQYF

clone_size: NA
v_call: TRBV9
d_call: TRBD2
j_call: TRBJ2-1
cdr3_nt: TGTGCCAGCAGCCCCCGCGCGCGGGGGTACAATGAGCAGTTCTTC
cdr3_aa: CASSPRARGYNEQFF

clone_size: NA
v_call: TRBV5-1
d_call: NA
j_call: TRBJ2-2
cdr3_nt: TGCGCCAGCAGCTTGGCCGGGGGGCCCATGAACACCGGGGAGCTGTTTTTT
cdr3_aa: CASSLAGGPMNTGELFF

clone_size: NA
v_call: TRBV19
d_call: TRBD1
j_call: TRBJ2-5
cdr3_nt: TGTGCCAGTAGCAACCTCCGCGGGACAGGGGGCCAAGAGACCCAGTACTTC
cdr3_aa: CASSNLRGTGGQETQYF

clone_size: NA
v_call: TRBV6-6
d_call: TRBD2
j_call: TRBJ2-2
cdr3_nt: TGTGCCAGCAGTACCTCGCGGGGGGAATACACCGGGGAGCTGTTTTTT
cdr3_aa: CASSTSRGEYTGELFF

clone_size: NA
v_call: TRBV6-5
d_call: NA
j_call: TRBJ1-6
cdr3_nt: TGTGCCAGCAGGCCCGGCGGGGCCTCACCCCTCCACTTT
cdr3_aa: CASRPGGASPLHF

clone_size: NA
v_call: TRBV13
d_call: NA
j_call: TRBJ2-4
cdr3_nt: TGTGCCAGCAGCCCTTCAAGACTAGCCAAAAACATTCAGTACTTC
cdr3_aa: CASSPSRLAKNIQYF

clone_size: NA
v_call: TRBV6-5
d_call: TRBD2
j_call: TRBJ2-3
cdr3_nt: TGTGCCAGCCGACTAGCGGGCACAGATACGCAGTATTTT
cdr3_aa: CASRLAGTDTQYF

clone_size: NA
v_call: TRBV3-1/TRBV3-2
d_call: NA
j_call: TRBJ1-1
cdr3_nt: TGTGCCAGCAGCCAGGGAGGGGGAGCTTTCTTT
cdr3_aa: CASSQGGGAFF

clone_size: NA
v_call: TRBV20-1
d_call: TRBD1
j_call: TRBJ2-7
cdr3_nt: TGCAGTGCTAGTCGACAGGGGGCCACCTACGAGCAGTACTTC
cdr3_aa: CSASRQGATYEQYF

clone_size: NA
v_call: TRBV11-2
d_call: NA
j_call: TRBJ2-2
cdr3_nt: TGTGCCAGCAGCTTCTTGAAGGGGTACACCGGGGAGCTGTTTTTT
cdr3_aa: CASSFLKGYTGELFF